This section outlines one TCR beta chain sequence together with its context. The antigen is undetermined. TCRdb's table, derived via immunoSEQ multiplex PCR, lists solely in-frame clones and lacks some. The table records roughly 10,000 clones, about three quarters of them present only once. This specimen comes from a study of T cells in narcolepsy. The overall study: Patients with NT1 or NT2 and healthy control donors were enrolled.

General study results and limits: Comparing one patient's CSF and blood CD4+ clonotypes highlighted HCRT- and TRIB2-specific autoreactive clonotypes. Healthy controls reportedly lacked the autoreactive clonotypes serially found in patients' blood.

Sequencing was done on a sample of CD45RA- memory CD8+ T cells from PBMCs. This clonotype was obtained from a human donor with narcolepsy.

CDR3 protein: CASRTVGTFGTEAFF. The CDR3 DNA sequence: TGTGCCAGCAGAACTGTGGGGACATTCGGCACTGAAGCTTTCTTT. This chain uses TRBV6-5 with TRBJ1-1, with a weak D call TRBD1 (6 bases). Germline V lookup: CDR1 MNHEY, CDR2 SVGAGI. Trimming removed 6 bases from V and 4 bases from J, with 18 bases in between. The CDR3 length is 15 residues.